This T cell receptor (beta chain) was identified in a study of blood T cells in healthy people across ages. Germline CDR1 reads SGHRS; CDR2 reads YFSETQ. This CDR3 spans 17 amino acids. The ends lost 4 bases at V and 2 bases at J; junction bases unmatched: 14. Together with a sample-barcoded 5' primer, a J-beta primer mix was included in a second PCR lasting about 6 to 12 cycles. In TCRdb, the 5' RACE reads were re-called with MiXCR into one record per CDR3 protein. The repertoire holds under 1 million distinct CDR3 sequences, with under 45% as singletons. Sequenced sample: blood. The receptor was isolated from a man aged 55 to 70 in good health. This chain connects TRBV5-1 to TRBJ2-5; TRBD1 agrees at 7 bases. The DNA of the CDR3 is TGCGCCAGCAGCCTCGGGGCAGGGGGTCCCCCACAAGAGACCCAGTACTTC. Translation: CASSLGAGGPPQETQYF.